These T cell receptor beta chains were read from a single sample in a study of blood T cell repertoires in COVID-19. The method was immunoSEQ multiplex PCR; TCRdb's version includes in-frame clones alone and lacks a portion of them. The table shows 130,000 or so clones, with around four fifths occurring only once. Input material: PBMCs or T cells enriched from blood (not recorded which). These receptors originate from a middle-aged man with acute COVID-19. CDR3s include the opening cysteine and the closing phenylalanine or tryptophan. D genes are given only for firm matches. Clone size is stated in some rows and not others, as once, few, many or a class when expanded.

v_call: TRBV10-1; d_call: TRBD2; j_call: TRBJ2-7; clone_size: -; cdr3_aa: CASSESPSGVQYF; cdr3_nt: TGCGCCAGCAGTGAGTCCCCTAGCGGGGTACAGTACTTC
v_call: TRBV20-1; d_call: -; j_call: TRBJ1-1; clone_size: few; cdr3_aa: CSASIAGAFF; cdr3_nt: TGCAGTGCCTCCATCGCGGGAGCTTTCTTT
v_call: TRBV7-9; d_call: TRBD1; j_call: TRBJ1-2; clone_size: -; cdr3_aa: CASSPIGQGDSYTF; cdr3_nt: TGTGCCAGCAGCCCAATAGGACAGGGAGATAGCTACACCTTC
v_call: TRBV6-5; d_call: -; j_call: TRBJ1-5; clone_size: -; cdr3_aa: CASSYSETQPQHF; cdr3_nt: TGTGCCAGCAGTTACTCGGAGACTCAGCCCCAGCATTTT
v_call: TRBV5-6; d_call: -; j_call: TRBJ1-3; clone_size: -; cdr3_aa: CASSFYSSGNTIYF; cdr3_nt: TGTGCCAGCAGCTTTTATTCGTCTGGAAACACCATATATTTT
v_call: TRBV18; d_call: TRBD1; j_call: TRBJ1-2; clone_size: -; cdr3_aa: CASSPLGGEGYTF; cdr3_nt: TGTGCCAGCTCACCATTAGGGGGCGAAGGCTACACCTTC
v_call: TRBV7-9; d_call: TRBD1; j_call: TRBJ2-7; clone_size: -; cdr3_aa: CASRPGGDEQYF; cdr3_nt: TGTGCCAGTAGACCAGGGGGCGACGAGCAGTACTTC
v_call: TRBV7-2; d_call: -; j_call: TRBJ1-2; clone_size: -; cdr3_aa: CASSLVAGKGYGYTF; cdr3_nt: TGTGCCAGCAGCTTAGTCGCAGGGAAAGGGTATGGCTACACCTTC
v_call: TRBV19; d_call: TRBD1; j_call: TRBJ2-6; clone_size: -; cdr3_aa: CASSTGQPGANVLTF; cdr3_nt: TGTGCCAGTAGTACGGGACAGCCTGGGGCCAACGTCCTGACTTTC
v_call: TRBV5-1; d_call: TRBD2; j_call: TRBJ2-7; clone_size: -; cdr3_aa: CASSSGSSYEQYF; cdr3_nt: TGCGCCAGCAGCAGCGGGAGTTCCTACGAGCAGTACTTC
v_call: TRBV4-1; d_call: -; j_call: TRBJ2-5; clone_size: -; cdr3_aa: CASSQGRNYLQETQYF; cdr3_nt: TGCGCCAGCAGCCAAGGGCGGAACTACCTACAAGAGACCCAGTACTTC
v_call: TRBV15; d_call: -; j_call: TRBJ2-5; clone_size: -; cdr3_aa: CATSAFGVQETQYF; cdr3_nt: TGTGCCACCAGCGCCTTCGGGGTCCAAGAGACCCAGTACTTC
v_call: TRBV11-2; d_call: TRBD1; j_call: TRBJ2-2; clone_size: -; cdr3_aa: CASSLATGANTGELFF; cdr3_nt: TGTGCCAGCAGCTTAGCAACAGGGGCGAACACCGGGGAGCTGTTTTTT
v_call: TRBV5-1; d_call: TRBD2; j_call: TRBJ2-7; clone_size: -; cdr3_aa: CASSTGLAEIYEQYF; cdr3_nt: TGCGCCAGCAGCACGGGACTAGCGGAGATCTACGAGCAGTACTTC
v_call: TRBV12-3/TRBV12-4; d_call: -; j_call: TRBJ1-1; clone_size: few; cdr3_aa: CASSFYGNTEAFF; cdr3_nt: TGTGCCAGCAGTTTCTATGGTAACACTGAAGCTTTCTTT
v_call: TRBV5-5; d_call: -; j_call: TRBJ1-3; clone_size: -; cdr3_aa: CASSRQESGNTIYF; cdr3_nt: TGTGCCAGCAGCCGACAGGAATCTGGAAACACCATATATTTT
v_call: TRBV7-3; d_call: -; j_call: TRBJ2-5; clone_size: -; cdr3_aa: CASSPSGGSGGETQYF; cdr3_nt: TGTGCCAGCAGCCCTTCAGGGGGGAGCGGGGGAGAGACCCAGTACTTC
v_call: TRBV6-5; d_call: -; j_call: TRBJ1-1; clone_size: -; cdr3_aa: CASSTGLNTEAFF; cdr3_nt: TGTGCCAGCAGCACAGGACTGAACACTGAAGCTTTCTTT
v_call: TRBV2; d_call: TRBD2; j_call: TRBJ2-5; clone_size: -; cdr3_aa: CASSGRRLGLAGGWYF; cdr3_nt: TGTGCCAGCAGTGGGCGGCGGTTGGGACTAGCGGGGGGGTGGTACTTC
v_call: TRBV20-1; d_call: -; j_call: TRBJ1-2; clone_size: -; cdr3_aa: CSGRGGNGYTF; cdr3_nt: TGCAGTGGTCGGGGAGGGAATGGCTACACCTTC
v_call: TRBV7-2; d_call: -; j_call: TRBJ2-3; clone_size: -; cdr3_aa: CASSLFAQRGTDTQYF; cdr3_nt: TGTGCCAGCAGCTTATTCGCCCAGCGTGGCACAGATACGCAGTATTTT
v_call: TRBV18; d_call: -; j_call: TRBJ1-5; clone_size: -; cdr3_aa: CASSPQEGARNQPQHF; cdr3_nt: TGTGCCAGCTCACCACAGGAAGGGGCGCGCAATCAGCCCCAGCATTTT
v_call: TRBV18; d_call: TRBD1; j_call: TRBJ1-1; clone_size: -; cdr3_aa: CASSPRTGDTEAFF; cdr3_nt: TGTGCCAGCTCACCCCGGACAGGGGACACTGAAGCTTTCTTT
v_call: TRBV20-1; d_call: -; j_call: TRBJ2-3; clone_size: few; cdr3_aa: CSARSEGQYF; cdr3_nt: TGCAGTGCCCGCTCGGAGGGGCAGTATTTT
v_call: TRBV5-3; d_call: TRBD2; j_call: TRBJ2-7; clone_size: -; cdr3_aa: CARSRPERDPRSYEQYF; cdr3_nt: TGTGCCAGAAGCCGACCGGAGCGGGACCCTCGCTCCTACGAGCAGTACTTC
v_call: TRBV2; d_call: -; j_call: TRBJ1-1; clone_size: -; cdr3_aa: CASSTEQTTEAFF; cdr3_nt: TGTGCCAGCAGTACCGAGCAAACCACTGAAGCTTTCTTT
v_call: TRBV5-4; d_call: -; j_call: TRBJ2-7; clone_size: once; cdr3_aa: CASSLEPWRGRKSYEQYF; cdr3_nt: TGTGCCAGCAGCTTGGAGCCCTGGAGGGGGCGAAAAAGCTACGAGCAGTACTTC
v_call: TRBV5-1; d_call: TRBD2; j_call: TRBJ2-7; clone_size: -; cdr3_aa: CASSLGPSGGGLYEQYF; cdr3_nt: TGCGCCAGCAGCTTGGGGCCTAGTGGCGGGGGACTCTACGAGCAGTACTTC
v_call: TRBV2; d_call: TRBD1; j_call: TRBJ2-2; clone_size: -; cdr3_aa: CASRAQGYFTGELFF; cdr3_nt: TGTGCCAGCAGGGCACAGGGGTATTTCACCGGGGAGCTGTTTTTT
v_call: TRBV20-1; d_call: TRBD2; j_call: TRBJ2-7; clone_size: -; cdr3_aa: CSASSGSSGRILSYEQYF; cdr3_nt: TGCAGTGCTAGTTCCGGCTCTAGCGGGAGGATTCTCTCCTACGAGCAGTACTTC
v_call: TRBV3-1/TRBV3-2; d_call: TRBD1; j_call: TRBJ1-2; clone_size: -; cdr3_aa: CASSQAVPGQGVNGYTF; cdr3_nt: TGTGCCAGCAGCCAAGCTGTGCCAGGACAGGGAGTTAATGGCTACACCTTC
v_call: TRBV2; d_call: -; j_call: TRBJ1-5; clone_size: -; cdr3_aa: CASLQGNSNQPQHF; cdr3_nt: TGTGCCAGCCTGCAGGGTAATAGCAATCAGCCCCAGCATTTT
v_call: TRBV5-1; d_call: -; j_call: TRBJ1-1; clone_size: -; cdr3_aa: CASSHLEGGNTEAFF; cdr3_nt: TGCGCCAGCAGCCACCTAGAAGGGGGGAACACTGAAGCTTTCTTT
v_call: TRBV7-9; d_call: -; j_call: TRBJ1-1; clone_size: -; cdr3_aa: CASRPTGPATEAFF; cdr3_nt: TGTGCCAGCAGACCCACAGGGCCGGCCACTGAAGCTTTCTTT
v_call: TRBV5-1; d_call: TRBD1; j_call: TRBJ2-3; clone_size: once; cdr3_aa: CASSLGRDSGRYF; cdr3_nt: TGCGCCAGCAGCTTGGGCCGGGACAGCGGAAGGTATTTT
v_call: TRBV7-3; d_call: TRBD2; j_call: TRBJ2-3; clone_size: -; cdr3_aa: CASSLTSGRPPTDTQYF; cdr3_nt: TGTGCCAGCAGCTTAACTAGCGGGAGGCCCCCCACAGATACGCAGTATTTT
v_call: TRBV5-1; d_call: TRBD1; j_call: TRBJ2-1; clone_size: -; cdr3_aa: CASSPDPTGTVYNEQFF; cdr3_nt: TGCGCCAGCAGCCCCGATCCAACCGGGACAGTTTACAATGAGCAGTTCTTC
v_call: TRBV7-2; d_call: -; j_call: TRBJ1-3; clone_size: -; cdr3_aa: CASSLSVSSGNTIYF; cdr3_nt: TGTGCCAGCAGCTTATCAGTAAGCTCTGGAAACACCATATATTTT
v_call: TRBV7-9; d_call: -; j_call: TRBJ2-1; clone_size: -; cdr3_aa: CASSPSVWGGNEQFF; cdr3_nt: TGTGCCAGCAGCCCCTCTGTTTGGGGAGGCAATGAGCAGTTCTTC
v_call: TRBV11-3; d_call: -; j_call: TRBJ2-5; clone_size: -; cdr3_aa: CASSLGLGGWETQYF; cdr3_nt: TGTGCCAGCAGCCTAGGACTAGGGGGCTGGGAGACCCAGTACTTC